The rows below give T cell receptor beta chains drawn from one sample of a study of quantifying T cell responses using KT2 cells. Using its own MiXCR run on the UMI-ligation and nested PCR reads, TCRdb lists one record per CDR3 protein. In the table there are 40,000 to 50,000 distinct CDR3 sequences, approximately 17% of which are singletons. The sample taken for sequencing was PBMCs spiked with cells of the T cell clone KT2. Every receptor here comes from a human donor. The CDR3 runs from the conserved cysteine through the conserved F or W. A D gene is named only where the DNA matches it firmly. Expanded clones are given a class, and other clones once, few, many or no size at all.

j_call | d_call | clone_size | v_call | cdr3_aa | cdr3_nt
TRBJ2-1 | TRBD2 | - | TRBV13 | CASSSFSGSGYNEQFF | TGTGCCAGCAGCTCGTTCAGCGGGAGCGGCTACAATGAGCAGTTCTTC
TRBJ2-3 | - | - | TRBV4-2 | CASSQERTVSTDTQYF | TGTGCCAGCAGCCAAGAGAGGACAGTCTCCACAGATACGCAGTATTTT
TRBJ1-6 | - | few | TRBV15 | CATSRDPPTGQSSYNSPLHF | TGTGCCACCAGCAGAGATCCCCCCACAGGGCAGAGCTCCTATAATTCACCCCTCCACTTT
TRBJ2-5 | TRBD2 | few | TRBV20-1 | CSARELLLRYGRETQYF | TGCAGTGCTAGAGAACTCTTGCTGCGGTACGGGAGGGAGACCCAGTACTTC
TRBJ2-5 | TRBD2 | - | TRBV20-1 | CSARGTAGDGETQYF | TGCAGTGCTAGAGGGACGGCGGGAGACGGTGAGACCCAGTACTTC
TRBJ1-6 | - | few | TRBV20-1 | CSAMARSPLHF | TGCAGTGCTATGGCTCGTTCACCCCTCCACTTT
TRBJ2-3 | TRBD2 | - | TRBV6-1 | CASSPTSGGADTQYF | TGTGCCAGCAGTCCCACTAGCGGGGGGGCAGATACGCAGTATTTT
TRBJ2-3 | TRBD1 | large | TRBV4-2 | CASSQEMGQGTDTQYF | TGTGCCAGCAGCCAAGAGATGGGACAGGGCACAGATACGCAGTATTTT
TRBJ2-1 | - | few | TRBV15 | CATSKRGTSYNEQFF | TGTGCCACCAGCAAGAGAGGGACCTCCTACAATGAGCAGTTCTTC
TRBJ1-1 | - | few | TRBV6-5 | CASSYPGTPEAFF | TGTGCCAGCAGTTACCCAGGGACTCCTGAAGCTTTCTTT
TRBJ2-6 | TRBD1 | many | TRBV12-3/TRBV12-4 | CASGTGYTGANVLTF | TGTGCCAGCGGGACAGGGTACACTGGGGCCAACGTCCTGACTTTC
TRBJ1-1 | - | - | TRBV9 | CASSVDEGNTEAFF | TGTGCCAGCAGCGTAGATGAGGGGAACACTGAAGCTTTCTTT
TRBJ1-1 | - | - | TRBV5-1 | CASSPGGGALNTEAFF | TGCGCCAGCAGCCCCGGGGGGGGGGCCTTGAACACTGAAGCTTTCTTT
TRBJ2-2 | - | few | TRBV12-3/TRBV12-4 | CASSFRGPGELFF | TGTGCCAGCAGTTTTCGAGGGCCCGGGGAGCTGTTTTTT
TRBJ2-3 | - | - | TRBV6-6 | CASRTIARRGTDTQYF | TGTGCCAGCAGAACAATAGCGCGGCGGGGCACAGATACGCAGTATTTT
TRBJ2-1 | - | many | TRBV20-1 | CSLSSYNEQFF | TGCAGTCTTAGCTCCTACAATGAGCAGTTCTTC
TRBJ2-7 | - | - | TRBV6-6 | CASRGQRSSYEQYF | TGTGCCAGCAGGGGGCAAAGGAGCTCCTACGAGCAGTACTTC
TRBJ2-5 | - | - | TRBV2 | CATSRAPRETQYF | TGTGCCACTTCCCGGGCCCCAAGGGAGACCCAGTACTTC
TRBJ1-6 | TRBD1 | - | TRBV11-2 | CASSLLDRDNSPLHF | TGTGCCAGCAGCTTGCTGGACAGGGATAATTCACCCCTCCACTTT
TRBJ2-7 | TRBD2 | - | TRBV4-2 | CASSPTGWTSVPVEQYF | TGTGCCAGCAGCCCAACGGGTTGGACTAGTGTCCCCGTCGAGCAGTACTTC
TRBJ2-7 | - | - | TRBV5-6 | CASSLGTQYEQYF | TGTGCCAGCAGCTTGGGCACCCAATACGAGCAGTACTTC
TRBJ2-3 | - | few | TRBV10-1 | CASKGDTTTDTQYF | TGCGCCAGCAAAGGGGATACCACCACAGATACGCAGTATTTT
TRBJ2-1 | - | many | TRBV24-1 | CATSDISWDEQFF | TGTGCCACCAGTGATATATCCTGGGATGAGCAGTTCTTC
TRBJ1-4 | - | - | TRBV7-9 | CASSHTSWDETNEKLFF | TGTGCCAGCAGCCACACCTCGTGGGACGAAACTAATGAAAAACTGTTTTTT
TRBJ2-1 | - | - | TRBV30 | CAWRRDEQFF | TGTGCCTGGAGAAGGGATGAGCAGTTCTTC
TRBJ1-1 | - | - | TRBV18 | CASSPGPQRLGTEAFF | TGTGCCAGCTCACCCGGTCCCCAAAGGCTGGGGACTGAAGCTTTCTTT
TRBJ1-5 | - | - | TRBV19 | CASSIWAGSEPQHF | TGTGCCAGTAGTATATGGGCAGGGTCGGAGCCCCAGCATTTT
TRBJ2-7 | - | - | TRBV7-9 | CASSLAFGSDTVGYEQYF | TGTGCCAGCAGCTTAGCGTTTGGTTCTGATACCGTGGGCTACGAGCAGTACTTC
TRBJ2-5 | - | - | TRBV10-3 | CAISEQLQETQYF | TGTGCCATCAGTGAACAACTCCAAGAGACCCAGTACTTC
TRBJ2-3 | - | few | TRBV5-6 | CASSLTGSTDTQYF | TGTGCCAGCAGCTTGACGGGAAGCACAGATACGCAGTATTTT
TRBJ2-1 | - | many | TRBV29-1 | CSIGVLGLLGEQFF | TGCAGCATTGGAGTGTTGGGTCTTCTGGGTGAGCAGTTCTTC
TRBJ1-1 | - | - | TRBV20-1 | CSARGPRGARLAFF | TGCAGTGCTAGAGGGCCAAGGGGCGCCAGATTGGCTTTCTTT
TRBJ1-3 | - | - | TRBV12-3/TRBV12-4 | CASSSLYTAEYF | TGTGCCAGCAGTTCCCTCTATACCGCCGAATATTTT
TRBJ2-3 | - | few | TRBV12-3/TRBV12-4 | CASSFWGDTQYF | TGTGCCAGCAGTTTCTGGGGAGATACGCAGTATTTT
TRBJ2-7 | TRBD1 | few | TRBV30 | CAWRPRTGTGAGEQYF | TGTGCCTGGAGACCCAGAACCGGGACAGGGGCCGGCGAGCAGTACTTC
TRBJ1-1 | - | - | TRBV5-1 | CASSTREGTEAFF | TGCGCCAGCAGCACCAGGGAGGGCACTGAAGCTTTCTTT
TRBJ2-5 | TRBD1 | few | TRBV5-5 | CASSSRFLGGLQETQYF | TGTGCCAGCAGCTCCCGGTTTTTAGGGGGCCTCCAAGAGACCCAGTACTTC
TRBJ2-5 | - | - | TRBV3-1 | CASSAQARHQETQYF | TGTGCCAGCAGCGCGCAGGCAAGACACCAAGAGACCCAGTACTTC
TRBJ2-3 | - | - | TRBV4-2 | CASSPTEKDTQYF | TGTGCCAGCAGCCCAACCGAGAAAGATACGCAGTATTTT
TRBJ2-6 | - | medium-sized | TRBV6-2/TRBV6-3 | CASSYSSGANVLTF | TGTGCCAGCAGTTACAGCTCTGGGGCCAACGTCCTGACTTTC
TRBJ2-7 | - | - | TRBV6-1 | CASTQHWMGPYEQHF | TGTGCCAGCACCCAACATTGGATGGGACCGTACGAGCAGCACTTC
TRBJ2-7 | TRBD2 | few | TRBV20-1 | CSARGSGGSSYEQYF | TGCAGTGCTAGAGGGTCCGGCGGGAGCTCCTACGAGCAGTACTTC
TRBJ2-1 | TRBD2 | - | TRBV12-3/TRBV12-4 | CASSAGLAVSSYNEQFF | TGTGCCAGCAGTGCCGGACTAGCGGTAAGCTCCTACAATGAGCAGTTCTTC
TRBJ1-4 | - | few | TRBV5-6 | CASSLTNEKLFF | TGTGCCAGCAGCTTAACTAATGAAAAACTGTTTTTT
TRBJ1-2 | - | few | TRBV29-1 | CSVFDLYGYTF | TGCAGCGTTTTCGACCTCTATGGCTACACCTTC
TRBJ1-1 | - | many | TRBV12-3/TRBV12-4 | CASSLGGGGTEAFF | TGTGCCAGCAGTTTGGGTGGGGGAGGCACTGAAGCTTTCTTT
TRBJ2-7 | TRBD1 | - | TRBV2 | CASSEAGGQGAYEQYF | TGTGCCAGCAGTGAAGCTGGTGGACAGGGGGCATACGAGCAGTACTTC
TRBJ1-1 | - | few | TRBV6-5 | CASSHSGVNTEAFF | TGTGCCAGCAGCCATTCAGGGGTGAACACTGAAGCTTTCTTT
TRBJ2-3 | - | few | TRBV7-9 | CASSLWQGGGTDTQYF | TGTGCCAGCAGCCTCTGGCAGGGCGGGGGCACAGATACGCAGTATTTT